The present entry profiles one T cell receptor beta chain with its context. Its antigen remains unknown. Libraries for TCRalpha and TCRbeta carried sample barcodes and unique molecular identifiers via 5'RACE. From the 5' RACE reads, TCRdb called clonotypes with MiXCR, one entry per CDR3 protein. This table has about 390,000 distinct CDR3 sequences, about 16% appearing once. These data come from a study of T-cell memory formation after mild COVID-19. Turning to the study itself: TCR clusters mostly belonged to single donors. Study-wide results and limits: Whereas later expanders leaned CD4+, clones contracting day 15 to 85 showed a balanced CD4/CD8 makeup.

V lost 4 bases and J 7 bases, leaving 10 bases between the germline ends. CDR1 is SGHTA and CDR2 is FQGTGA in the germline V gene. The CDR3 loop spans 13 amino acids. The source is a man between 18 and 29 years old who had mild COVID-19 (a few samples of this study predate the infection). Cell type and time point are not known. The sequenced sample was PBMCs or a T cell subset sorted from them (not recorded which). The chain is built from TRBV7-3 and TRBJ2-2, with a weak D call TRBD1 (6 bases). The chain's CDR3 is CASSSTGIGELFF. The DNA for the CDR3 is TGTGCCAGCAGCTCTACAGGGATCGGGGAGCTGTTTTTT.